This T cell receptor (beta chain) derives from a study of radiotherapy plus CTLA-4 blockade in lung cancer. Focal radiation plus CTLA-4 blockade with ipilimumab was given to patients with chemo-refractory metastatic non-small-cell lung cancer. This clone was observed once. From germline, CDR1 is MDHEN and CDR2 SYDVKM. The CDR3 contains 14 residues. Trimming took off 8 bases at V and 7 bases at J, with 15 bases between the two ends. The data were produced by immunoSEQ multiplex PCR, yet TCRdb's version contains in-frame clones alone and is incomplete. The data contain 90,000 to 150,000 clones, about four fifths of them singletons.

The input for sequencing was peripheral blood, taken from a patient treated with radiotherapy plus ipilimumab. The rearrangement joins TRBV28 to TRBJ1-6, with no clear D. This receptor was identified in a human donor with non-small cell lung cancer who had a partial response to radiotherapy plus ipilimumab. CDR3 protein: CASLTQPPNSPLHF. For the CDR3, the DNA is TGTGCCAGCCTAACCCAACCTCCAAATTCACCCCTCCACTTT.